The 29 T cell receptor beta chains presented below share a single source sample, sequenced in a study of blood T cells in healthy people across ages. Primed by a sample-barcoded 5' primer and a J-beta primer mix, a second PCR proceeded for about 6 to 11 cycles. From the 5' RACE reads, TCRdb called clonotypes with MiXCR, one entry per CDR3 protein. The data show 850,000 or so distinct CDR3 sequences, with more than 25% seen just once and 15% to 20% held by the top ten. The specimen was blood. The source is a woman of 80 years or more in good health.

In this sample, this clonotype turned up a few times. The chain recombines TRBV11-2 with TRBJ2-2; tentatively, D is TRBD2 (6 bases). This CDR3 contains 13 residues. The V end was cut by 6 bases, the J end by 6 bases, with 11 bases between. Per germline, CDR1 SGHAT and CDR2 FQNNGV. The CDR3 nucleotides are TGTGCCAGCAGACGTGGGGAGGCCGGGGAGCTGTTTTTT. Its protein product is CASRRGEAGELFF.

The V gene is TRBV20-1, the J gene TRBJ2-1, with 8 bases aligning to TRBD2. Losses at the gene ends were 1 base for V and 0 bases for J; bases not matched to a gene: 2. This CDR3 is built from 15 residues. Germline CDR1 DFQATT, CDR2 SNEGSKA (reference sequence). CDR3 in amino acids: CSARVLAGSYNEQFF. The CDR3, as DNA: TGCAGTGCTAGAGTTCTAGCGGGCTCCTACAATGAGCAGTTCTTC.

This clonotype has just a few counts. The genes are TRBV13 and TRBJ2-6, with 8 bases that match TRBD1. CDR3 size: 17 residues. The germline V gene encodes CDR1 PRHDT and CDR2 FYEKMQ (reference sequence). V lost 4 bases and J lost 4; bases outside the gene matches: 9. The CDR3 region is CASSWGQEGMGANVLTF. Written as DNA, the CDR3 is TGTGCCAGCAGCTGGGGACAGGAGGGGATGGGGGCCAACGTCCTGACTTTC.

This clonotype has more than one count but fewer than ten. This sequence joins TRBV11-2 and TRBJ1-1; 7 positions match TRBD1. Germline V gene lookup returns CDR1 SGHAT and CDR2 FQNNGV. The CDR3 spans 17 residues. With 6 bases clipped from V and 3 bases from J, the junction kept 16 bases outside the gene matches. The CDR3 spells CASRPRDSESFDTEAFF. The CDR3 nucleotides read TGTGCCAGCAGACCCCGGGACAGCGAATCATTTGACACTGAAGCTTTCTTT. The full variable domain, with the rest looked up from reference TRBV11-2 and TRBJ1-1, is EAGVAQSPRYKIIEKRQSVAFWCNPISGHATLYWYQQILGQGPKLLIQFQNNGVVDDSQLPKDRFSAERLKGVDSTLKIQPAKLEDSAVYLCASRPRDSESFDTEAFFGQGTRLTVV.

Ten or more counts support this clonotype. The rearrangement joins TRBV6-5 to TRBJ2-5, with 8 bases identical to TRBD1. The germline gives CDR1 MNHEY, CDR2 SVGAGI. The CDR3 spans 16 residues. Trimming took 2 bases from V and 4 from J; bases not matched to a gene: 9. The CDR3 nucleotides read TGTGCCAGCAGTTACCGTCGGGGGACAGGACGAGAGACCCAGTACTTC. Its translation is CASSYRRGTGRETQYF.

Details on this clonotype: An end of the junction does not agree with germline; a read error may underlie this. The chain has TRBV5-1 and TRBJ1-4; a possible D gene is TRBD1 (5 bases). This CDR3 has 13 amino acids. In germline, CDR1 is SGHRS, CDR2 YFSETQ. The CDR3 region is CAGRPGTDEKLFF. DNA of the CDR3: TGCGCCGGCAGACCCGGGACGGATGAAAAACTGTTTTTT.

The CDR3 region is CASSWAGAGSGYTF. DNA of the CDR3: TGCGCCAGCAGCTGGGCAGGGGCCGGGTCTGGCTACACCTTC. This sequence joins TRBV5-1 and TRBJ1-2, with D possibly TRBD1 on 6 matching bases. V lost 3 bases and J 7 bases, leaving 16 bases between the germline ends. There are 14 residues in the CDR3. Germline V lookup: CDR1 SGHRS, CDR2 YFSETQ.

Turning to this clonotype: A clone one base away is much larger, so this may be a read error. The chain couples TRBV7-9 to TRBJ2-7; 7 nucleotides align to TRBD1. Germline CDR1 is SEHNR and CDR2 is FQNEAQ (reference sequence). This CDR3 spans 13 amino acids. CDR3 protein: CANSSRDSYEQYF. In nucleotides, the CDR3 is TGTGCCAACAGCTCCCGGGACAGCTACGAGCAGTACTTC.

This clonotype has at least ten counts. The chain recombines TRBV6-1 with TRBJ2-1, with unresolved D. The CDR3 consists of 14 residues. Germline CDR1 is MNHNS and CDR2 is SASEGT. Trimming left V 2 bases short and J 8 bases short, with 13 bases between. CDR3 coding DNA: TGTGCCAGCAGTGAATTTGAAGGTTTCGATGAGCAGTTCTTC. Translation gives CASSEFEGFDEQFF.

In DNA, the CDR3 is TGTGCCAGCAGCTTAGGACAGTCTGGAAACACCATATATTTT. As protein: CASSLGQSGNTIYF. V is TRBV7-2 and J is TRBJ1-3, with D perhaps TRBD1 (5 bases). V shed 1 base and J shed 1 base, with 5 bases lying between them. Germline V gene sequence: CDR1 SGHTA, CDR2 FQGNSA. The CDR3 totals 14 residues.

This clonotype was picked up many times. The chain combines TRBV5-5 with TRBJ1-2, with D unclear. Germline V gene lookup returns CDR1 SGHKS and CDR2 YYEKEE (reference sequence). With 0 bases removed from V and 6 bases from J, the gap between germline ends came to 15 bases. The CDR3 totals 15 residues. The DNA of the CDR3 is TGTGCCAGCAGCTTGGTGGGAAGTGATCCCAATGGCTACACCTTC. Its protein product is CASSLVGSDPNGYTF.

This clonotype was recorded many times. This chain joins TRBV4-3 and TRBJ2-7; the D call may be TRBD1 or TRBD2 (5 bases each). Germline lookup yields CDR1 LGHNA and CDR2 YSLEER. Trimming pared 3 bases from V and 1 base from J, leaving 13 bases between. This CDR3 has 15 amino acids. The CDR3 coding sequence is TGCGCCAGCAGCCAGTACTGGGACCCTTCCTACGAGCAGTACTTC. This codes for CASSQYWDPSYEQYF.

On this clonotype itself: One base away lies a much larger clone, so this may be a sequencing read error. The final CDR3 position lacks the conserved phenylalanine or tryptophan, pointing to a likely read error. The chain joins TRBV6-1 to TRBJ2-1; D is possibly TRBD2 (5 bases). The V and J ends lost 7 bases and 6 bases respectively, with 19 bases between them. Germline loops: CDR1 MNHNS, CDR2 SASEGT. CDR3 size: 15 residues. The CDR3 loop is CASTPRGEGSNEQFS. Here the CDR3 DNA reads TGTGCCAGCACCCCTCGGGGAGAAGGGTCCAATGAGCAGTTCTCC.

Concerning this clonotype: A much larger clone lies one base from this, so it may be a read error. CDR3 amino acids: CSARLGAGEKLFF. Written as DNA, the CDR3 is TGCAGTGCTAGACTGGGGGCCGGTGAAAAACTGTTTTTT. This chain joins TRBV20-1 and TRBJ1-4; D possibly corresponds to TRBD1 (6 bases). The V end lost 2 bases, the J end lost 7 bases, and 11 bases lay between the germline ends. CDR3 length: 13 residues. Germline loops: CDR1 DFQATT, CDR2 SNEGSKA (reference sequence).

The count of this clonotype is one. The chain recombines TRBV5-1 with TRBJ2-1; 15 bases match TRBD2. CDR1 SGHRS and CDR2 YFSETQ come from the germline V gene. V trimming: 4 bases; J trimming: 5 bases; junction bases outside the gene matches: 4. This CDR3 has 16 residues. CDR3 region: CASSQGTSGRNNEQFF. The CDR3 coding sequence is TGCGCCAGCAGCCAAGGGACTAGCGGGAGGAACAATGAGCAGTTCTTC.

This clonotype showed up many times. CDR3 sequence reads: CSARPGRNSNQPQHF. The CDR3 DNA reads as TGCAGTGCTAGACCGGGACGTAATAGCAATCAGCCCCAGCATTTT. The rearrangement joins TRBV20-1 to TRBJ1-5, with D tentatively TRBD1 (5 bases). V was pared by 2 bases and J by 0 bases, with 11 bases between. Germline lookup yields CDR1 DFQATT and CDR2 SNEGSKA (reference sequence). The CDR3 is 15 residues long.

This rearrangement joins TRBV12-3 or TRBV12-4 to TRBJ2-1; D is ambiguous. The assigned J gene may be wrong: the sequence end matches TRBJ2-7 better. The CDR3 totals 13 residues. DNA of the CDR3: TGTGCCAGCAGTGTGATTGGTTACAATGAGCAGTACTTC. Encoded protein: CASSVIGYNEQYF.

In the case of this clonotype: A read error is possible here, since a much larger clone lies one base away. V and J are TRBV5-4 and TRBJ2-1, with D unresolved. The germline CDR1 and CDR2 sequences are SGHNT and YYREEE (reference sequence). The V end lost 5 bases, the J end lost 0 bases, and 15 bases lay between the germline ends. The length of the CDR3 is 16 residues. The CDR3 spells CASSKEGICSYNEQFF. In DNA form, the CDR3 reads TGTGCCAGCAGTAAGGAAGGGATATGCTCCTACAATGAGCAGTTCTTC.

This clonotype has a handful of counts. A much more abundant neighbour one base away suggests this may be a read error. CDR3 region: CASSLSGRRQQYF. CDR3 sequence (DNA): TGTGCCAGCAGCTTATCAGGTAGAAGGCAGCAGTACTTC. The chain uses TRBV7-2 and TRBJ2-7; no clear D gene. The CDR3 has 13 residues. The V and J ends lost 2 bases and 8 bases respectively, with 13 bases between them. Germline values: CDR1 SGHTA, CDR2 FQGNSA.

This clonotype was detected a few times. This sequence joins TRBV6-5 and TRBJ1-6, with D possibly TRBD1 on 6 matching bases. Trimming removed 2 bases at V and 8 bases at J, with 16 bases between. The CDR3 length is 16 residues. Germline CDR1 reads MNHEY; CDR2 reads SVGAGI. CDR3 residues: CASSYRGSFGDSPLHF. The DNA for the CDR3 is TGTGCCAGCAGTTACAGGGGGAGCTTCGGCGATTCACCCCTCCACTTT.

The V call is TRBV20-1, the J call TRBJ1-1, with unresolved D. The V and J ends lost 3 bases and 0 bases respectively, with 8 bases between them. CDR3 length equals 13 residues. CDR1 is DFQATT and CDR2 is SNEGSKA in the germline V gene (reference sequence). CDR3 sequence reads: CSASPVVNTEAFF. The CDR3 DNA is TGCAGTGCTAGTCCGGTGGTGAACACTGAAGCTTTCTTT.

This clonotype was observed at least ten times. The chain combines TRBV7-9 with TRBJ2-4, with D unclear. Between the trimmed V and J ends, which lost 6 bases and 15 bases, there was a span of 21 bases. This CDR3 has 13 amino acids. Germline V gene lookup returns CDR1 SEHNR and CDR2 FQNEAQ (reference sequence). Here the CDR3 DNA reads TGTGCCAGCAGTCCAAGGACGACACATCCTCTGTACTTC. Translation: CASSPRTTHPLYF. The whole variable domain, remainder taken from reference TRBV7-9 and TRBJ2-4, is DTGVSQNPRHKITKRGQNVTFRCDPISEHNRLYWYRQTLGQGPEFLTYFQNEAQLEKSRLLSDRFSAERPKGSFSTLEIQRTEQGDSAMYLCASSPRTTHPLYFGAGTRLSVL.

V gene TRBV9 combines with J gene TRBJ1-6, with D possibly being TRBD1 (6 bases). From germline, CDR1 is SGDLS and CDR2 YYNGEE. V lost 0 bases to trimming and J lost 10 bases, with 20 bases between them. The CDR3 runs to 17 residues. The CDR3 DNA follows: TGTGCCAGCAGCGTAGGGACTCAGGGGTTGGCAGAATCACCCCTCCACTTT. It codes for CASSVGTQGLAESPLHF.

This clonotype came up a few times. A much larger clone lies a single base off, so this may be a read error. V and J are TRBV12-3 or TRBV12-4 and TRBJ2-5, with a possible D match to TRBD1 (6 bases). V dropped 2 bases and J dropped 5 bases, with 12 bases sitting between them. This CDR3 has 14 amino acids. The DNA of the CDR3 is TGTGCCAGCAGTTTAAGAAGGCAGGGGGAGACCCAGTACTTC. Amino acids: CASSLRRQGETQYF.

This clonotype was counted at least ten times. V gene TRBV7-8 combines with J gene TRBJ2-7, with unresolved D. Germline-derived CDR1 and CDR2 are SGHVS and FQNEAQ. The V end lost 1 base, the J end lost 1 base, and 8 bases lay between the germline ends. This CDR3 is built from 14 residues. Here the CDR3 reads CASSLGGVSYEQYF. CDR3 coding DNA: TGTGCCAGCAGCTTAGGTGGTGTATCCTACGAGCAGTACTTC.

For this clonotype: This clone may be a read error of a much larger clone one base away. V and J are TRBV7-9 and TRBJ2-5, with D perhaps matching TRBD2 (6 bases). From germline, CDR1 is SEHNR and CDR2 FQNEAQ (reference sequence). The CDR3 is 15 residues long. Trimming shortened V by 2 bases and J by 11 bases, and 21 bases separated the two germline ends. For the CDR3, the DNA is TGTGCCAGCAGCTTAAGCGGGTCGACCTACAATGAGCAGTACTTC. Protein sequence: CASSLSGSTYNEQYF.

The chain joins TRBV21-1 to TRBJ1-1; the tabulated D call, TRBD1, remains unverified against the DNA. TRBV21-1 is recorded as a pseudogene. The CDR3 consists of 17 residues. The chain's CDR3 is CASSKRGTGVRGTEAFF. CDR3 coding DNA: TGTGCCAGCAGCAAGAGAGGGACAGGCGTTCGGGGCACTGAAGCTTTCTTT.

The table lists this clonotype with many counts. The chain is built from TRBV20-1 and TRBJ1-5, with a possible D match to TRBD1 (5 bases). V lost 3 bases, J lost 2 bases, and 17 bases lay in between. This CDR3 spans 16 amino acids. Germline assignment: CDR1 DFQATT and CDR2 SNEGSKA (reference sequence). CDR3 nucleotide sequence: TGCAGTGCTAGGCCTGCAGGGATGGGCGGCAATCAGCCCCAGCATTTT. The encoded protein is CSARPAGMGGNQPQHF.

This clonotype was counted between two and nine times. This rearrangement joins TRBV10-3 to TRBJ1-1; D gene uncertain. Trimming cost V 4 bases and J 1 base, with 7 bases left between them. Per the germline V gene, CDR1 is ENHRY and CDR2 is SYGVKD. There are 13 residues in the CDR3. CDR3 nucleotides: TGTGCCATCAGTGGACGGGAGAACACTGAAGCTTTCTTT. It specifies CAISGRENTEAFF.